Given below is one TCR beta chain in context. Its antigen is not identified. The library targeted TCRbeta and was prepared with unique molecular identifiers. Each CDR3 protein is one row after TCRdb ran MiXCR on the PCR reads. The sample carries approximately 650,000 distinct CDR3 sequences, around 13% recorded once. The data derive from a study of T-cell reconstitution after alpha-beta-depleted transplantation in children. Study outcomes and limitations: Newly generated T cells supplied most T-cell counts and diversity one year post-transplant.

The sequence was collected from a girl aged 2-10 years with congenital amegakaryocytic thrombocytopenia, due to receive a stem cell transplant. Sequencing was performed on PBMCs, taken before TCRalphabeta/CD19-depleted stem cell transplant.

The CDR3 here is CASSPSVSYEQYF. CDR3 sequence (DNA): TGTGCCAGCAGCCCAAGTGTTTCCTACGAGCAGTACTTC. The rearrangement joins TRBV7-9 to TRBJ2-7; D not resolved. Germline V gives CDR1 SEHNR, CDR2 FQNEAQ (reference sequence). V shed 5 bases and J shed 1 base, with 9 bases lying between them. The CDR3 consists of 13 residues.